Shown below are 3 T cell receptor beta chains from a single sample sequenced in a study of T cells after posttransplantation cyclophosphamide. TCRdb's table, derived via immunoSEQ multiplex PCR, lists solely in-frame clones and lacks some. The table has some 10,000 clones, around nine tenths seen once. Busulfan-fludarabine conditioning, marrow transplant, and cyclophosphamide on days +3 and +4 were administered. Source: CD4+ T cells sorted from PBMCs, taken after allogeneic stem cell transplant with posttransplant cyclophosphamide. These TCRs come from a male patient aged 30 to 39 who received an allogeneic stem cell transplant from a related donor, was CMV-positive, and had acute GVHD only. Some of these T cells may belong to the graft donor.

The V call is TRBV7-9, the J call TRBJ1-2; D call uncertain. CDR3 length: 13 residues. Germline V gene sequence: CDR1 SEHNR, CDR2 FQNEAQ (reference sequence). V lost 1 base, J lost 6 bases, and 9 bases lay in between. In DNA form, the CDR3 reads TGTGCCAGCAGCTTAGTCCACGGAGATGGCTACACCTTC. Translated, it gives CASSLVHGDGYTF.

The chain joins TRBV7-2 to TRBJ1-1, with D tentatively TRBD1 (5 bases). The CDR3 consists of 13 residues. Looked up from germline, CDR1 is SGHTA and CDR2 is FQGNSA. The ends were cut back, 5 bases at V and 1 base at J, with 8 bases in the middle. CDR3 sequence: CASSSTGNTEAFF. DNA of the CDR3: TGTGCCAGCAGCAGTACAGGGAACACTGAAGCTTTCTTT.

This clone showed up just a few times. The CDR3 nucleotides read TGTGCCAGCAGTTTAGGGACGGGACAGGCCATTTATGGCTACACCTTC. Protein sequence: CASSLGTGQAIYGYTF. The rearrangement uses TRBV28 and TRBJ1-2; 8 bases match TRBD1. Trimming removed 2 bases from V and 5 bases from J; junction bases left unmatched: 10. The germline gives CDR1 MDHEN, CDR2 SYDVKM. The CDR3 spans 16 residues.